This T cell receptor beta chain was observed in a study of cytomegalovirus exposure and HLA in healthy donors. The CDR3 runs to 16 residues. Germline lookup yields CDR1 SGHRS and CDR2 YFSETQ. V trimming: 4 bases; J trimming: 6 bases; junction bases outside the gene matches: 14. 13 Jbeta primers and 60 Vbeta primers were used for the PCR. This table comes from immunoSEQ multiplex PCR, and its TCRdb copy is limited to in-frame clones, with some not included. In the table there are 100,000 to 150,000 clones, 80% of which are singletons. This chain uses TRBV5-1 with TRBJ1-1, with 8 bases lining up with TRBD1. The receptor comes from a man in his thirties or forties in good health and CMV-seropositive. Sequencing input: PBMCs. CDR3 protein: CASSPLQGASGAEAFF. The CDR3 DNA sequence: TGCGCCAGCAGCCCCCTTCAGGGGGCATCGGGCGCTGAAGCTTTCTTT.